The following is a TCR beta chain sequence with its context. Its antigen remains unknown. RNA transcripts gave rise to amplified TCR beta CDR3 regions. RT-PCR in the first round (using the HTBI primer set) targeted the TCR CDR3. TCRdb used MiXCR to reprocess the multiplex PCR reads, holding one entry per CDR3 protein. Here the sample spans 490,000 or so distinct CDR3 sequences, about 20% being singletons. The data stem from a study of T cells in Graves' hyperthyroidism and ophthalmopathy. Study-wide findings and caveats: Most thyroid clonotypes with frequency above 0.001 were detected in blood. Ophthalmopathy was separated from stable hyperthyroidism by a 13 V-J model.

Uncontrolled infection, other autoimmune disease, pregnancy or lactation led to exclusion. Each diagnosis was grounded in clinical symptoms, serum thyroxine and TRAb, thyroid ultrasound, and orbital computed tomography. Per germline, CDR1 ENHRY and CDR2 SYGVKD. V lost 7 bases and J lost 0; bases outside the gene matches: 5. This CDR3 has 15 residues. The chain has TRBV10-3 and TRBJ2-2; 7 nucleotides match TRBD2. Sample: blood. This clonotype originated in a woman aged 70-85 years with Graves' ophthalmopathy. The CDR3 here is CAIKREATNTGELFF. CDR3 bases: TGTGCCATCAAACGGGAGGCCACGAACACCGGGGAGCTGTTTTTT.